A single sample is the source of the 11 T cell receptor beta chains below, sequenced in a study of blood T cell repertoires in COVID-19. TCRdb's table, derived via immunoSEQ multiplex PCR, lists solely in-frame clones and lacks some. The sample lists some 700,000 clones, 90% occurring once. Sequenced material: peripheral blood. The receptors derive from a woman aged 18-29 years with acute or convalescent COVID-19.

The rearrangement uses TRBV6-5 and TRBJ2-7, with 7 bases lining up with TRBD1. V shed 5 bases and J 2 bases; nucleotides not matched to a gene: 9. This CDR3 is built from 15 residues. In germline, CDR1 is MNHEY, CDR2 SVGAGI. In DNA, the CDR3 is TGTGCCAGCAGTACAGAACAGGGGAAAGCCTACGAGCAGTACTTC. The encoded protein is CASSTEQGKAYEQYF.

The V and J genes are TRBV3-1 (or the pseudogene TRBV3-2) and TRBJ1-2; 9 bases are shared with TRBD1. In germline, CDR1 is LGHDT, CDR2 YNNKEL (reference sequence). This CDR3 region has 12 residues. With V trimmed by 4 bases and J by 7 bases, 1 base remained unmatched. The CDR3: CASSRTGVGYTF. CDR3 nucleotides: TGTGCCAGCAGCCGGACAGGGGTTGGCTACACCTTC.

The chain recombines TRBV7-3 with TRBJ1-1; no firm D call. There are 17 residues in the CDR3. Trimming took off 1 base at V and 4 bases at J, with 19 bases between the two ends. CDR1 is SGHTA, CDR2 FQGTGA, per germline. This chain's CDR3 is CASSLRPVSWEGTEAFF. CDR3 nucleotides: TGTGCCAGCAGCTTAAGGCCCGTGAGTTGGGAGGGCACTGAAGCTTTCTTT.

J is TRBJ2-2 and V is TRBV4-3, with 9 bases matching TRBD1. Germline values: CDR1 LGHNA, CDR2 YSLEER. The CDR3 runs to 15 residues. V lost 3 bases and J lost 4; bases outside the gene matches: 3. This CDR3 reads CASSQGQGVTGELFF. CDR3 nucleotide sequence: TGCGCCAGCAGCCAGGGACAGGGCGTCACCGGGGAGCTGTTTTTT.

The chain is built from TRBV15 and TRBJ1-6, with D unclear. V was trimmed by 5 bases and J by 1 base, leaving 6 bases between them. The CDR3 is 14 amino acids. Germline V gene lookup returns CDR1 LNHNV and CDR2 YYDKDF (reference sequence). The CDR3 region is CATSPGSYNSPLHF. The CDR3 nucleotides are TGTGCCACCAGCCCGGGATCCTATAATTCACCCCTCCACTTT.

This clone appeared once. The chain carries TRBV7-9 and TRBJ2-7, with 7 nucleotides matching TRBD1. V lost 5 bases and J lost 3; bases outside the gene matches: 7. This CDR3 has 14 residues. Germline CDR1 SEHNR, CDR2 FQNEAQ (reference sequence). In nucleotides, the CDR3 is TGTGCCAGCAGCCCCGACAGGGTCCTCTACGAGCAGTACTTC. Its protein product is CASSPDRVLYEQYF.

The chain employs TRBV9 and TRBJ2-7; possible D gene TRBD2, 5 bases. The V end was cut by 3 bases, the J end by 3 bases, with 13 bases between. CDR1 is SGDLS, CDR2 YYNGEE, per germline. The CDR3 contains 14 residues. The CDR3: CASSETNLNYEQYF. Here the CDR3 DNA reads TGTGCCAGCAGCGAGACTAACCTTAACTACGAGCAGTACTTC.

The chain employs TRBV7-9 and TRBJ1-1, with 8 bases identical to TRBD1. The CDR3 has 14 amino acids. CDR1 SEHNR and CDR2 FQNEAQ come from the germline V gene (reference sequence). V was pared by 1 base and J by 7 bases, with 5 bases of the junction left unmatched. CDR3 nucleotides: TGTGCCAGCAGCTTAGAAGACAGGGGTGGTGAAGCTTTCTTT. Residues: CASSLEDRGGEAFF. The whole variable domain, filled in from reference TRBV7-9 and TRBJ1-1, reads DTGVSQNPRHKITKRGQNVTFRCDPISEHNRLYWYRQTLGQGPEFLTYFQNEAQLEKSRLLSDRFSAERPKGSFSTLEIQRTEQGDSAMYLCASSLEDRGGEAFFGQGTRLTVV.

The rearrangement joins TRBV7-6 to TRBJ2-3; D might be TRBD1 (5 bases). Germline V gene sequence: CDR1 SGHVS, CDR2 FNYEAQ. The CDR3 is 15 residues long. The V gene lost 5 bases and the J gene lost 2 bases, with 14 bases spanning the gap. The CDR3 nucleotides read TGTGCCAGCAGCACAAATAGGGGCCTCACAGATACGCAGTATTTT. It specifies CASSTNRGLTDTQYF.

This chain connects TRBV7-2 to TRBJ1-2, with 7 positions matching TRBD1. The V gene end was trimmed by 1 base and the J gene end by 0 bases; junction bases not matched to a gene: 5. The CDR3 contains 16 residues. CDR1 is SGHTA, CDR2 FQGNSA, per germline. This CDR3 is CASSLDHGTANYGYTF. CDR3 in DNA: TGTGCCAGCAGCTTAGACCACGGGACAGCTAACTATGGCTACACCTTC.

The rearrangement links TRBV6-4 to TRBJ2-1, with 7 bases matching TRBD1. The ends lost 7 bases at V and 14 bases at J; junction bases unmatched: 5. This CDR3 comprises 10 residues. Germline V lookup: CDR1 MRHNA, CDR2 SNTAGT. CDR3 region: CASNKGAEFF. The CDR3 DNA sequence: TGTGCCAGCAATAAGGGGGCGGAGTTCTTC.